The 32 T cell receptor beta chains below come from one sample, sequenced in a study of Graves' ophthalmopathy and Graves' hyperthyroidism. The study amplified TCR beta CDR3 regions using RNA transcripts. The library came from an HTBI-primed first-round RT-PCR and a second-round multiplex PCR. MiXCR, run by TCRdb on the multiplex PCR reads, gives a single entry per CDR3 protein. The profile shows a few hundred thousand distinct CDR3 sequences, roughly 40% of them singletons. The sequenced sample consisted of peripheral blood or thyroid tissue (not recorded which). The receptors were gathered from an adult man with Graves' hyperthyroidism.

This clonotype showed up many times. The CDR3 sequence: CASSPEARRQETQYF. CDR3 DNA sequence: TGTGCCAGCTCACCCGAGGCACGGCGGCAAGAGACCCAGTACTTC. This rearrangement joins TRBV18 to TRBJ2-5; D remains unclear. This CDR3 spans 15 amino acids. Germline V gene data show CDR1 as KGHSH and CDR2 as LQKENI. Between the trimmed V and J ends, which lost 3 bases and 2 bases, there was a span of 13 bases.

This clonotype was recorded many times. The rearrangement uses TRBV28 and TRBJ2-6; D unresolved. The CDR3 is made up of 16 amino acids. CDR1 is MDHEN and CDR2 is SYDVKM in the germline V gene. With 3 bases removed from V and 0 bases from J, the gap between germline ends came to 9 bases. Here the CDR3 reads CASSFLSSSGANVLTF. The CDR3 DNA reads TGTGCCAGCAGTTTCCTGTCCAGCTCTGGGGCCAACGTCCTGACTTTC.

This clonotype was seen a few times. With a much larger clone just one base away, this may be a read error. The gene calls are TRBV10-3 and TRBJ1-5, with 10 bases matching TRBD1. Germline V gene lookup returns CDR1 ENHRY and CDR2 SYGVKD. The V gene end was trimmed by 8 bases and the J gene end by 6 bases; junction bases not matched to a gene: 10. The CDR3 loop spans 15 amino acids. The CDR3 DNA sequence: TGTGCCATCGGTGCCGACAGGGGGCTCGGTCAGCCCCAGCATTTT. Amino acids: CAIGADRGLGQPQHF.

This clonotype has a count of ten or more. The chain uses TRBV9 and TRBJ1-1; no reliable D call. Germline loops: CDR1 SGDLS, CDR2 YYNGEE. Trimming left V 0 bases short and J 0 bases short, with 6 bases between. The CDR3 sequence is 14 residues long. The CDR3 DNA reads as TGTGCCAGCAGCGTAGTGGCGGTGAACACTGAAGCTTTCTTT. This sequence encodes CASSVVAVNTEAFF.

This clonotype came up many times. The J gene is TRBJ1-5, the V gene TRBV20-1; D unclear. Between the trimmed V and J ends, which lost 3 bases and 1 base, there was a span of 16 bases. Germline-derived CDR1 and CDR2 are DFQATT and SNEGSKA (reference sequence). The CDR3 length is 16 residues. This chain's CDR3 is CSARATRTNSNQPQHF. The CDR3 DNA is TGCAGTGCTAGGGCCACCCGAACCAACAGCAATCAGCCCCAGCATTTT.

This clonotype was counted between two and nine times. J is TRBJ2-7 and V is TRBV7-9; D remains ambiguous. Per germline, CDR1 SEHNR and CDR2 FQNEAQ (reference sequence). The germline V and J ends were trimmed by 3 bases and 1 base, with 7 bases remaining between them. CDR3 length: 13 residues. In DNA, the CDR3 is TGTGCCAGCAGCTTCGACATTTCCTACGAGCAGTACTTC. It codes for CASSFDISYEQYF. The full variable domain, completed using reference TRBV7-9 and TRBJ2-7, is DTGVSQNPRHKITKRGQNVTFRCDPISEHNRLYWYRQTLGQGPEFLTYFQNEAQLEKSRLLSDRFSAERPKGSFSTLEIQRTEQGDSAMYLCASSFDISYEQYFGPGTRLTVT.

The rearrangement uses TRBV24-1 and TRBJ2-7, with 13 bases matching TRBD2. Gene TRBJ2-1 matches the end of the DNA better, so the J call may be wrong. CDR3 length equals 16 residues. CDR1 and CDR2 from the germline V gene are KGHDR and SFDVKD. In DNA form, the CDR3 reads TGTGCCACCAGTGACGCGGGACTAGCGGGATGGAATGAGCAGTTCTTC. Translated: CATSDAGLAGWNEQFF.

With regard to this clonotype: An end of the junction does not agree with germline; a read error may underlie this. This chain joins TRBV24-1 and TRBJ2-2, with 11 bases identical to TRBD1. CDR3 length equals 15 residues. The V gene's germline CDR1 is KGHDR and CDR2 SFDVKD. The CDR3 nucleotides are TGTGCCAGCAGTGTAGGGACAGGGGGTTTCGGGGAGCTGTTTTTT. This encodes CASSVGTGGFGELFF.

This clonotype was counted ten times or more. DNA of the CDR3: TGTGCCAGCAGCTCCCGGGACGGAGAGACCCAGTACTTC. Translating it yields CASSSRDGETQYF. V gene TRBV7-8 combines with J gene TRBJ2-5, with D perhaps TRBD1 or TRBD2 (5 bases each). This CDR3 region has 13 residues. V lost 4 bases and J 4 bases, leaving 10 bases between the germline ends. Germline assignment: CDR1 SGHVS and CDR2 FQNEAQ.

This clonotype was observed at least ten times. This sequence joins TRBV28 and TRBJ1-6; 7 bases are shared with TRBD1. The CDR3 runs to 12 residues. Germline V gene data show CDR1 as MDHEN and CDR2 as SYDVKM. Losses at the gene ends were 7 bases for V and 9 bases for J; bases not matched to a gene: 3. The CDR3 loop reads CASMTGSSPLHF. The DNA of the CDR3 is TGTGCCAGCATGACAGGGAGTTCACCCCTCCACTTT.

CDR3 region: CSVVPGGIYYEQYF. The CDR3 region has the DNA TGCAGCGTTGTCCCAGGGGGCATCTACTACGAGCAGTACTTC. The rearrangement uses TRBV29-1 and TRBJ2-7; 8 bases are shared with TRBD1. The CDR3 covers 14 residues. V lost 4 bases to trimming and J lost 3 bases; unmatched junction nucleotides: 8. Per germline, CDR1 SQVTM and CDR2 ANQGSEA.

The table lists this clonotype with a count of one. This rearrangement joins TRBV6-1 to TRBJ2-7, with D maybe TRBD2 (5 bases). CDR3 size: 15 residues. CDR1 and CDR2 from the germline V gene are MNHNS and SASEGT. The V gene lost 6 bases and the J gene lost 3 bases, with 18 bases spanning the gap. The DNA for the CDR3 is TGTGCCAGCAGGGAGGCACTTATAGCCAACTACGAGCAGTACTTC. This gives the protein CASREALIANYEQYF.

The chain employs TRBV19 and TRBJ1-1, with 9 bases lining up with TRBD1. V lost 4 bases, J lost 5 bases, and 5 bases stayed unmatched. The CDR3 runs 14 residues. Germline CDR1 reads LNHDA; CDR2 reads SQIVND (reference sequence). The CDR3 DNA sequence: TGTGCCAGTAGTACCACAGGGGGCAGAACTGAAGCTTTCTTT. As protein: CASSTTGGRTEAFF.

As to this clonotype: Germline is not matched at one junction end, which may reflect a read error. The chain combines TRBV5-5 with TRBJ1-2; D perhaps matches TRBD1 (6 bases). The CDR3 consists of 15 residues. CDR1 is SGHKS, CDR2 YYEKEE, per germline (reference sequence). The CDR3 DNA is TGCGCCAGCAGCTTAGGCGGGGGGCAGGTCTATGGCTACACCTTC. This gives the protein CASSLGGGQVYGYTF.

Many counts were recorded for this clonotype. The junction does not match germline at one end; this may be a read error. The rearrangement uses TRBV7-2 and TRBJ1-3; no clear D. The CDR3 contains 15 residues. Germline loops: CDR1 SGHTA, CDR2 FQGNSA. Here the CDR3 DNA reads TGTGCCAGCAGCTTAGTCGGGCGGGGTGGAGACACCATATATTTT. The encoded protein is CASSLVGRGGDTIYF.

A few counts support this clonotype. V usage is TRBV5-1 and J usage is TRBJ1-6, with D tentatively TRBD1 (6 bases). The V end lost 4 bases, the J end lost 6 bases, and 14 bases lay between the germline ends. Germline V CDR1 and CDR2: SGHRS, YFSETQ. This CDR3 is 15 amino acids long. CDR3 nucleotides: TGCGCCAGCAGCCCCCGGGACACAGTTAATTCACCCCTCCACTTT. This encodes CASSPRDTVNSPLHF.

This clonotype was detected many times. V is TRBV24-1 and J is TRBJ1-4; D gene ambiguous. The CDR3 is 13 residues long. CDR1 is KGHDR and CDR2 is SFDVKD in the germline V gene. V lost 0 bases to trimming and J lost 7 bases, with 5 bases between them. This CDR3 reads CATSDLNGEKLFF. The CDR3, as DNA: TGTGCCACCAGTGATTTGAACGGTGAAAAACTGTTTTTT.

This chain connects TRBV29-1 to TRBJ2-5; tentative D call: TRBD2 (5 bases). This CDR3 has 11 amino acids. V was shortened by 8 bases and J by 5 bases, with 12 bases between the two germline ends. Germline assignment: CDR1 SQVTM and CDR2 ANQGSEA. The DNA for the CDR3 is TGCAGCTTGGCTAGCTCGGAGACCCAGTACTTC. It is translated as CSLASSETQYF.

This clonotype was seen repeatedly, ten times or more. The chain uses TRBV12-5 and TRBJ1-2, with a weak D call TRBD1 (5 bases). With 6 bases removed from V and 3 bases from J, the gap between germline ends came to 11 bases. The CDR3 runs to 13 residues. Germline V lookup: CDR1 LGHNT, CDR2 FRNRAP. CDR3 in amino acids: CASGLDRDYGYTF. CDR3 coding DNA: TGTGCTAGTGGACTAGACAGAGACTATGGCTACACCTTC.

The chain links TRBV10-3 to TRBJ2-7; TRBD1 is a possible D gene (6 bases). The CDR3 consists of 14 residues. The V gene lost 10 bases and the J gene lost 5 bases, with 21 bases spanning the gap. Germline loops: CDR1 ENHRY, CDR2 SYGVKD. The CDR3 DNA reads as TGTGCCAGCACCGAACAGGGCTTTGGGAACGAGCAGTACTTC. This gives the protein CASTEQGFGNEQYF.

Ten or more counts support this clonotype. The chain carries TRBV5-1 and TRBJ1-1; D gene uncertain. The CDR3 is 16 amino acids. CDR1 and CDR2 from the germline V gene are SGHRS and YFSETQ. Trimming left V 0 bases short and J 0 bases short, with 12 bases between. The CDR3 bases are TGCGCCAGCAGCTTGGAGATCCGCAGGATGAACACTGAAGCTTTCTTT. Protein product: CASSLEIRRMNTEAFF.

This clonotype was counted many times. The chain combines TRBV19 with TRBJ2-5, with a weak D call TRBD1 (5 bases). The V end was cut by 6 bases, the J end by 3 bases, with 11 bases between. Germline CDR1 LNHDA, CDR2 SQIVND (reference sequence). The CDR3 consists of 13 residues. The CDR3 loop reads CASRTVGEETQYF. In nucleotides, the CDR3 is TGTGCCAGTAGGACGGTAGGGGAAGAGACCCAGTACTTC.

The CDR3 spells CSERRDTLGDTQYF. The CDR3 DNA reads as TGCAGCGAACGCCGGGACACACTCGGAGATACGCAGTATTTT. V gene TRBV29-1 combines with J gene TRBJ2-3; a weak D match, TRBD1 (6 bases). Germline lookup yields CDR1 SQVTM and CDR2 ANQGSEA. There are 14 residues in the CDR3. Trimming pared 7 bases from V and 5 bases from J, leaving 19 bases between.

This clonotype has ten or more counts. The chain joins TRBV20-1 to TRBJ1-5; D is undetermined. V lost 2 bases to trimming and J lost 0 bases, with 14 bases between them. This CDR3 region has 16 residues. Germline V CDR1 and CDR2: DFQATT, SNEGSKA (reference sequence). The CDR3 sequence: CSARRPLTGSNQPQHF. The CDR3 DNA reads TGCAGTGCTAGACGACCCCTCACGGGTAGCAATCAGCCCCAGCATTTT.

This clonotype was counted only a few times. V is TRBV2 and J is TRBJ2-7; possibly TRBD2 for D (5 bases). Between the trimmed V and J ends, which lost 6 bases and 2 bases, there was a span of 8 bases. CDR3 length: 12 amino acids. Looked up from germline, CDR1 is SNHLY and CDR2 is FYNNEI. CDR3: CASRDGTYEQYF. CDR3 bases: TGTGCCAGCAGGGACGGGACCTACGAGCAGTACTTC.

The V and J genes are TRBV10-3 and TRBJ1-1; D is ambiguous. Germline V CDR1 and CDR2: ENHRY, SYGVKD. V dropped 11 bases and J dropped 2 bases, with 21 bases sitting between them. The CDR3 runs to 15 residues. The CDR3 DNA reads as TGTGCCTGGAGCACGCGGGGAGTCCTTAACACTGAAGCTTTCTTT. Translating gives CAWSTRGVLNTEAFF.

The sample holds a few counts of this clonotype. This chain joins TRBV24-1 and TRBJ2-1; 9 bases fit TRBD1. This CDR3 is built from 16 residues. The germline CDR1 and CDR2 sequences are KGHDR and SFDVKD. With V trimmed by 2 bases and J by 7 bases, 8 bases remained unmatched. For the CDR3, the DNA is TGTGCCACCAGTGATTACACCGGGACAGGGCTTAATGAGCAGTTCTTC. Residues: CATSDYTGTGLNEQFF.

This clonotype was seen ten or more times. The V and J genes are TRBV5-6 and TRBJ1-6, with a tentative D call TRBD1 (5 bases). Germline V CDR1 and CDR2: SGHDT, YYEEEE. The V and J ends lost 0 bases and 0 bases respectively, with 10 bases between them. The CDR3 consists of 17 residues. DNA of the CDR3: TGTGCCAGCAGCTTGGCGGGACGGAGCTCCTATAATTCACCCCTCCACTTT. It translates to CASSLAGRSSYNSPLHF.

The V call is TRBV25-1, the J call TRBJ2-5; no clear D gene. CDR1 is MGHDK and CDR2 is SYGVNS in the germline V gene. The CDR3 length is 14 residues. Trimming cost V 1 base and J 5 bases, with 11 bases left between them. CDR3 loop: CASSEFQIGETQYF. CDR3 sequence (DNA): TGTGCCAGCAGTGAATTCCAGATTGGGGAGACCCAGTACTTC.

Only one count was recorded for this clonotype. A junction end diverges from the germline sequence, so it may reflect a read error. The chain couples TRBV29-1 to TRBJ2-7; 7 bases map to TRBD1. CDR1 SQVTM and CDR2 ANQGSEA come from the germline V gene. This CDR3 is 14 amino acids long. As DNA, the CDR3 is TGCAGCGGTGAACAGGGGAGCTCCTACAATGAGCAGTACTTC. This encodes CSGEQGSSYNEQYF.

This clonotype came up a few times. The rearrangement links TRBV4-1 to TRBJ2-2; D may be TRBD1 or TRBD2 (5 bases each). The CDR3 spans 14 residues. The germline V gene encodes CDR1 MGHRA and CDR2 YSYEKL. Trimming took 5 bases from V and 8 from J, leaving 15 bases between them. Here the CDR3 reads CASSFGTLEGELFF. The CDR3 DNA is TGCGCCAGCAGCTTCGGGACCCTTGAAGGGGAGCTGTTTTTT.

The gene calls are TRBV12-3 or TRBV12-4 and TRBJ2-5; 11 bases line up with TRBD2. The CDR3 extends over 14 amino acids. The junction had 5 bases not matched to a gene; V was cut back by 5 bases and J by 6 bases. CDR3 bases: TGTGCCAGCAGTGGACTAGCGGGTAGTCAGACCCAGTACTTC. Its translation is CASSGLAGSQTQYF.